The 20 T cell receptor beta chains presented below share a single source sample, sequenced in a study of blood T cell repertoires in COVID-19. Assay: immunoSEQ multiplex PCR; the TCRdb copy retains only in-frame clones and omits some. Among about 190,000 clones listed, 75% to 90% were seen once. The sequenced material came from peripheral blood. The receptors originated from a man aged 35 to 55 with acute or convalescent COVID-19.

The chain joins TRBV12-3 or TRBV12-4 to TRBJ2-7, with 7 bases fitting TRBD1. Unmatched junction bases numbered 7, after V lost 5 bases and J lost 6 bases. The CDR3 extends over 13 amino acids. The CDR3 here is CASSRDSPGEQYF. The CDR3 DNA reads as TGTGCCAGCAGTAGGGACAGCCCTGGCGAGCAGTACTTC.

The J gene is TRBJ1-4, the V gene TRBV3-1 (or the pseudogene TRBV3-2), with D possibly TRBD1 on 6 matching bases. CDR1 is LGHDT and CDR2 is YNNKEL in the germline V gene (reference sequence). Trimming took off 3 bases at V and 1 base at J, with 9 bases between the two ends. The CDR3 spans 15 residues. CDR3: CASSQGAGTNEKLFF. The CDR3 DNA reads TGTGCCAGCAGCCAGGGGGCGGGAACTAATGAAAAACTGTTTTTT.

The CDR3 protein is CASSQSGSPLHF. The DNA for the CDR3 is TGTGCCAGCAGTCAGTCAGGGTCACCCCTCCACTTT. The J gene is TRBJ1-6, the V gene TRBV6-5; possibly TRBD1 for D (5 bases). The V end lost 5 bases, the J end lost 10 bases, and 9 bases lay between the germline ends. The CDR3 consists of 12 residues. Looked up from germline, CDR1 is MNHEY and CDR2 is SVGAGI.

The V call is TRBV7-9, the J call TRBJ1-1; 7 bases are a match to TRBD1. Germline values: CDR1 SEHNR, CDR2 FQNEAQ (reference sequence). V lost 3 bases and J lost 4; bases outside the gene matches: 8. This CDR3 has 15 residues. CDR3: CASSFLRQGGTEAFF. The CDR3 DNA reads TGTGCCAGCAGCTTCCTCAGACAGGGCGGCACTGAAGCTTTCTTT.

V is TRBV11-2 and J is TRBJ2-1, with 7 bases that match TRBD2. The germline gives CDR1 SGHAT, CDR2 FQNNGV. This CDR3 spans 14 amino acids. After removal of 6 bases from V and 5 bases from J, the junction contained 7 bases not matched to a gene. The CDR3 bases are TGTGCCAGCAGGAAATCCGGGGGGAACAATGAGCAGTTCTTC. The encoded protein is CASRKSGGNNEQFF.

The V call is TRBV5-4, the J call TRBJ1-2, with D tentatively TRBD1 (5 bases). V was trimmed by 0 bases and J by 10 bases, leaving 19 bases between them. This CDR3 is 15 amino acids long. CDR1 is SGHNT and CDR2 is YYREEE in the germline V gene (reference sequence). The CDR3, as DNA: TGTGCCAGCAGCTTGGACGGGGGTTTCGTTGCAGACTACACCTTC. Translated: CASSLDGGFVADYTF.

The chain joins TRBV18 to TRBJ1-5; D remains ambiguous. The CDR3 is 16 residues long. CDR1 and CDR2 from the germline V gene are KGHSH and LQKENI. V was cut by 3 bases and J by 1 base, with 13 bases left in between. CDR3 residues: CASSPAHKESNQPQHF. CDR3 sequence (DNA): TGTGCCAGCTCACCCGCCCACAAGGAGAGCAATCAGCCCCAGCATTTT.

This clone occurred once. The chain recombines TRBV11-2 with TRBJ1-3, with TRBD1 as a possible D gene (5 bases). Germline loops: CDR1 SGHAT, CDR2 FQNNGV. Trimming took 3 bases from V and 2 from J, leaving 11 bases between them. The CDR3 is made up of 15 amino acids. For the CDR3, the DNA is TGTGCCAGCAGCTTGGGGTGGGGGGCTGGAAACACCATATATTTT. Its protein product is CASSLGWGAGNTIYF.

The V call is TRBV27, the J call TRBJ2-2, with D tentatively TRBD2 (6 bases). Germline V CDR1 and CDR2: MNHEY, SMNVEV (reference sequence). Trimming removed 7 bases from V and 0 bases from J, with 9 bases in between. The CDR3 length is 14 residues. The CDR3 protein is CASTGGTNTGELFF. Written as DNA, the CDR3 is TGTGCCAGCACTGGGGGGACGAACACCGGGGAGCTGTTTTTT.

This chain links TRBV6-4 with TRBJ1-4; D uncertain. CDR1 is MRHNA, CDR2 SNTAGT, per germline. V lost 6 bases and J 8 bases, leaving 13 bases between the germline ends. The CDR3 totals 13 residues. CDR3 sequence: CASRRTSGEKLFF. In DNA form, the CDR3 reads TGTGCCAGCAGACGGACGTCGGGGGAAAAACTGTTTTTT.

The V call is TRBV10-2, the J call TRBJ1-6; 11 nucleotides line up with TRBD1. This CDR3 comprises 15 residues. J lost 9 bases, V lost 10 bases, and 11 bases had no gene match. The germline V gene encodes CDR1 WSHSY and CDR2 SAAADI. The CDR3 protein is CATSPSGTGGSPLHF. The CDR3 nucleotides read TGCGCCACCTCACCCTCCGGGACAGGGGGTTCACCCCTCCACTTT.

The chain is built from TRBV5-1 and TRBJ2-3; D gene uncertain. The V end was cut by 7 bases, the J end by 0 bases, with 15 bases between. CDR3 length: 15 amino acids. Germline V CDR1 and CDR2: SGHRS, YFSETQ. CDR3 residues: CASGAETPSTDTQYF. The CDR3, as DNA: TGCGCCAGCGGAGCCGAAACCCCTAGCACAGATACGCAGTATTTT.

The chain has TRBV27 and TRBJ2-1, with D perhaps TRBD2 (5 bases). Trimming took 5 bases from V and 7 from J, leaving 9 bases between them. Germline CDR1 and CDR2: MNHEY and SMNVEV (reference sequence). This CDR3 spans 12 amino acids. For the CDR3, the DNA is TGTGCCAGCAGTCAAAGGACTAATGAGCAGTTCTTC. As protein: CASSQRTNEQFF.

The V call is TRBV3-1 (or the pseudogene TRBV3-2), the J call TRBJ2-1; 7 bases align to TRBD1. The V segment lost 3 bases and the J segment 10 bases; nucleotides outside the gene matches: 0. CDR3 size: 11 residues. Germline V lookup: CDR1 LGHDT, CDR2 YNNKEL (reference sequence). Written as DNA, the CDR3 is TGTGCCAGCAGCCAGGGACAGGAGCAGTTCTTC. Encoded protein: CASSQGQEQFF.

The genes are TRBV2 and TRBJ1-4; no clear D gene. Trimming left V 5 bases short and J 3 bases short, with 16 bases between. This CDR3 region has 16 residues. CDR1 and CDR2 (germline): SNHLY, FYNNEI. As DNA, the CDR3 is TGTGCCAGCAGTTCGGGAACCAGGACGTCTAATGAAAAACTGTTTTTT. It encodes CASSSGTRTSNEKLFF.

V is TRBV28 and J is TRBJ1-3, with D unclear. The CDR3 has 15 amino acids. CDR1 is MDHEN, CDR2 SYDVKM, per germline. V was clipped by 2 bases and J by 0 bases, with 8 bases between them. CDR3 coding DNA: TGTGCCAGCAGTTTAACAGTCGGCTCTGGAAACACCATATATTTT. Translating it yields CASSLTVGSGNTIYF.

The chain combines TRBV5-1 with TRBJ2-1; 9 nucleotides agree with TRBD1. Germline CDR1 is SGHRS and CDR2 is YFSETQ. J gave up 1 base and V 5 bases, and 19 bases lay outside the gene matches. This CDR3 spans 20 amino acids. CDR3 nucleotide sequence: TGCGCCAGCAGTTTGCGCCCGGGACAGGGCGCCGGGTTTTCCTACAATGAGCAGTTCTTC. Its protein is CASSLRPGQGAGFSYNEQFF.

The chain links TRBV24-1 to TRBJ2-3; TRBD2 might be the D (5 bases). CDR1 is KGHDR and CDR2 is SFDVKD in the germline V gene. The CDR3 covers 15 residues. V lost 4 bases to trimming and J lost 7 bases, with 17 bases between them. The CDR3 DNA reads TGTGCCACCAGTGACTCACACGAAGCTAGCTATACGCAGTATTTT. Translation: CATSDSHEASYTQYF.

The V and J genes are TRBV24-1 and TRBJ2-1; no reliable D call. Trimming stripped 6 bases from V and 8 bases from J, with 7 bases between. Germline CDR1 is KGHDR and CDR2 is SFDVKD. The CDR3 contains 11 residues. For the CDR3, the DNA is TGTGCCACCAGTTCCCAGGATGAGCAGTTCTTC. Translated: CATSSQDEQFF.

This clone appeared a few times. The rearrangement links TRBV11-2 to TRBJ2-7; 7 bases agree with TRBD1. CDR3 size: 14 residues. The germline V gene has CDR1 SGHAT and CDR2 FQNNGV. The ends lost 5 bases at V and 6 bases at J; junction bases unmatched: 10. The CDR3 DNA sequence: TGTGCCAGCAGCCTAGGCAGGGGGTCGTCCGAGCAGTACTTC. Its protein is CASSLGRGSSEQYF.